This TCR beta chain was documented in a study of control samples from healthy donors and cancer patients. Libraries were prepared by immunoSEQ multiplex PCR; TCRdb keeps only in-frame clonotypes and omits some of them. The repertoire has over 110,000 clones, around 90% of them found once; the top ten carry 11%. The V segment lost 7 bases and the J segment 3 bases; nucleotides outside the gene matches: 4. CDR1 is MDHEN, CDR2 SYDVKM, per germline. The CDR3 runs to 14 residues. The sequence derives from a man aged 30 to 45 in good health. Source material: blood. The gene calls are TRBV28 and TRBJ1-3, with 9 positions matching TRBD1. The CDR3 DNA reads TGTGCCAGCAATCTGGACAGGGGTGGAAACACCATATATTTT. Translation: CASNLDRGGNTIYF.